One and the same sample provided the 26 T cell receptor beta chains below, sequenced in a study of cytomegalovirus exposure and HLA in healthy donors. Primers for the PCR totalled 60 Vbeta and 13 Jbeta. Assay used: immunoSEQ multiplex PCR; TCRdb lists only in-frame clones, some missing. The data hold around 40,000 clones, with roughly 60% observed a single time. The sample taken for sequencing was PBMCs. These receptors originate from a human donor in good health.

V and J are TRBV4-3 and TRBJ1-2, with TRBD1 as a possible D gene (6 bases). CDR3 length: 15 amino acids. The germline V gene encodes CDR1 LGHNA and CDR2 YSLEER. Trimming left V 0 bases short and J 6 bases short, with 14 bases between. The CDR3 region is CASSQERGGAHGYTF. The CDR3 DNA follows: TGCGCCAGCAGCCAAGAGAGAGGGGGGGCACATGGCTACACCTTC.

This chain joins TRBV2 and TRBJ1-2; 9 bases fit TRBD1. Germline-derived CDR1 and CDR2 are SNHLY and FYNNEI. V lost 8 bases and J lost 6; bases outside the gene matches: 10. This CDR3 is 14 amino acids long. This CDR3 reads CASPRDRESNGYTF. The CDR3 bases are TGTGCCAGCCCGCGGGACAGGGAGTCGAATGGCTACACCTTC.

V and J are TRBV6-4 and TRBJ2-1; 9 positions match TRBD2. V was pared by 4 bases and J by 10 bases, with 11 bases of the junction left unmatched. CDR1 is MRHNA, CDR2 SNTAGT, per germline. The CDR3 is made up of 15 amino acids. CDR3 in DNA: TGTGCCAGCAGTGCCGGCGGGGGGGCTCGCGGGGAGCAGTTCTTC. Encoded protein: CASSAGGGARGEQFF.

This chain uses TRBV6-5 with TRBJ2-5; D might be TRBD2 (6 bases). The J call may not be correct, given that the DNA end is closer to TRBJ2-7. Germline V lookup: CDR1 MNHEY, CDR2 SVGAGI. The CDR3 sequence is 14 residues long. The CDR3 DNA reads TGTGCCAGCACCAAACGGTGGGGGGTCCACGAGCAGTACTTC. This codes for CASTKRWGVHEQYF.

The chain couples TRBV28 to TRBJ2-7; D perhaps matches TRBD1 (5 bases). The CDR3 has 12 residues. The ends were cut back, 7 bases at V and 6 bases at J, with 13 bases in the middle. Germline V gene sequence: CDR1 MDHEN, CDR2 SYDVKM. The CDR3 loop reads CASTGQFAEQYF. CDR3 in DNA: TGTGCCAGCACCGGACAATTCGCCGAGCAGTACTTC.

The genes are TRBV7-2 and TRBJ1-4; 8 bases align to TRBD1. From germline, CDR1 is SGHTA and CDR2 FQGNSA. The CDR3 contains 14 residues. The J segment lost 10 bases and the V segment lost 1 base, leaving 5 bases of the junction unmatched. CDR3 sequence reads: CASSLGQGFGKLFF. In DNA, the CDR3 is TGTGCCAGCAGCTTAGGACAGGGGTTCGGAAAACTGTTTTTT.

The V and J genes are TRBV6-1 and TRBJ2-2; 10 bases agree with TRBD1. After removal of 4 bases from V and 3 bases from J, the junction contained 2 bases not matched to a gene. The CDR3 runs to 15 residues. Germline V gene data show CDR1 as MNHNS and CDR2 as SASEGT. CDR3 residues: CASSGDRGYTGELFF. CDR3 coding DNA: TGTGCCAGCAGTGGGGACAGGGGATACACCGGGGAGCTGTTTTTT.

The rearrangement uses TRBV4-2 and TRBJ2-4, with 8 bases lining up with TRBD2. V gave up 4 bases and J gave up 8 bases; unmatched junction bases: 10. CDR1 LGHNA and CDR2 YNFKEQ come from the germline V gene. The CDR3 is 15 residues long. The CDR3 loop is CASSRVAGGGHIQYF. CDR3 coding DNA: TGTGCCAGCAGCCGCGTCGCGGGGGGCGGGCACATTCAGTACTTC.

This rearrangement joins TRBV28 to TRBJ1-4; 8 nucleotides line up with TRBD1. V lost 5 bases, J lost 8 bases, and 10 bases stayed unmatched. This CDR3 has 15 residues. Germline values: CDR1 MDHEN, CDR2 SYDVKM. CDR3 in DNA: TGTGCCAGCAGTGCCCCACAGGGGGTGGGGGAAAAACTGTTTTTT. Its protein is CASSAPQGVGEKLFF.

The chain links TRBV30 to TRBJ1-6; no reliable D call. The CDR3 totals 12 residues. V dropped 1 base and J dropped 8 bases, with 6 bases sitting between them. Per the germline V gene, CDR1 is GTSNPN and CDR2 is SVGIG (reference sequence). This CDR3 is CAWSAEDSPLHF. As DNA, the CDR3 is TGTGCCTGGAGTGCAGAGGATTCACCCCTCCACTTT.

The sample holds a few counts of this clone. The CDR3 bases are TGTGCCAGCAGCGTCTACGGGAAGCCGAATGAAAAACTGTTTTTT. Translated, it gives CASSVYGKPNEKLFF. The gene calls are TRBV6-1 and TRBJ1-4; D unresolved. The V end lost 6 bases, the J end lost 5 bases, and 16 bases lay between the germline ends. Germline loops: CDR1 MNHNS, CDR2 SASEGT. CDR3 size: 15 residues.

This clone was counted once. V is TRBV7-9 and J is TRBJ1-6; 8 bases align to TRBD1. After removal of 5 bases from V and 7 bases from J, the junction contained 4 bases not matched to a gene. CDR1 and CDR2 (germline): SEHNR, FQNEAQ (reference sequence). This CDR3 has 14 amino acids. The CDR3 bases are TGTGCCAGCAGCCCTAGACAGGGGAATTCACCCCTCCACTTT. The encoded protein is CASSPRQGNSPLHF.

This clone has more than one count but fewer than ten. The chain links TRBV2 to TRBJ1-1, with a possible D match to TRBD1 (5 bases). The germline gives CDR1 SNHLY, CDR2 FYNNEI. With 3 bases removed from V and 3 bases from J, the gap between germline ends came to 11 bases. The CDR3 runs 14 residues. Here the CDR3 reads CASSESGGDTEAFF. CDR3 bases: TGTGCCAGCAGTGAGTCGGGGGGGGACACTGAAGCTTTCTTT.

The genes are TRBV7-6 and TRBJ1-2, with a tentative D call TRBD1 (6 bases). The germline V gene encodes CDR1 SGHVS and CDR2 FNYEAQ. With 5 bases removed from V and 6 bases from J, the gap between germline ends came to 13 bases. The CDR3 covers 13 residues. The CDR3 sequence is CASSTTAGDGYTF. CDR3 in DNA: TGTGCCAGCAGCACGACAGCAGGGGATGGCTACACCTTC.

A single count supports this clone. The chain employs TRBV7-8 and TRBJ2-5, with TRBD2 as a possible D gene (5 bases). The germline CDR1 and CDR2 sequences are SGHVS and FQNEAQ. V dropped 5 bases and J dropped 3 bases, with 10 bases sitting between them. There are 13 residues in the CDR3. The CDR3 protein is CASSRGREETQYF. The CDR3 DNA follows: TGTGCCAGCAGCCGGGGAAGAGAAGAGACCCAGTACTTC.

The chain employs TRBV6-1 and TRBJ2-5, with a tentative D call TRBD2 (5 bases). This CDR3 has 13 residues. The ends were cut back, 6 bases at V and 5 bases at J, with 13 bases in the middle. Germline V lookup: CDR1 MNHNS, CDR2 SASEGT. CDR3 region: CASSLRGRETQYF. CDR3 sequence (DNA): TGTGCCAGCAGCCTTCGGGGTCGGGAGACCCAGTACTTC.

The chain uses TRBV5-1 and TRBJ2-5, with D perhaps matching TRBD2 (7 bases). Germline CDR1 SGHRS, CDR2 YFSETQ. This CDR3 has 16 residues. Trimming cost V 5 bases and J 5 bases, with 22 bases left between them. CDR3 in amino acids: CASRPQGGDTRETQYF. In nucleotides, the CDR3 is TGCGCCAGCAGACCCCAAGGGGGGGACACCAGGGAGACCCAGTACTTC.

This clone has more than one count but fewer than ten. V gene TRBV7-9 combines with J gene TRBJ2-5; TRBD2 aligns across 15 bases. Germline V gene lookup returns CDR1 SEHNR and CDR2 FQNEAQ (reference sequence). Trimming cost V 5 bases and J 2 bases; bases outside gene matches: 3. There are 16 residues in the CDR3. This CDR3 is CASSRGLAGGQETQYF. The CDR3 bases are TGTGCCAGCAGCCGCGGACTAGCGGGGGGGCAAGAGACCCAGTACTTC. Variable domain in full (rest from reference TRBV7-9 and TRBJ2-5): DTGVSQNPRHKITKRGQNVTFRCDPISEHNRLYWYRQTLGQGPEFLTYFQNEAQLEKSRLLSDRFSAERPKGSFSTLEIQRTEQGDSAMYLCASSRGLAGGQETQYFGPGTRLLVL.

This clone was detected only a few times. The rearrangement joins TRBV7-8 to TRBJ1-3, with D unclear. The CDR3 is made up of 16 amino acids. Germline V gives CDR1 SGHVS, CDR2 FQNEAQ. V lost 2 bases to trimming and J lost 0 bases, with 11 bases between them. CDR3 coding DNA: TGTGCCAGCAGCTTAAGCCCCGGTGCCTCTGGAAACACCATATATTTT. This translates into CASSLSPGASGNTIYF.

V is TRBV7-3 and J is TRBJ1-6; possible D gene TRBD1, 6 bases. Trimming removed 5 bases at V and 4 bases at J, with 12 bases between. Germline CDR1 and CDR2: SGHTA and FQGTGA. This CDR3 is 15 amino acids long. The CDR3, as DNA: TGTGCCAGCAGCCCGACCGGACAGTATAATTCACCCCTCCACTTT. Its translation is CASSPTGQYNSPLHF.

CDR3 sequence reads: CASSAGGTGGDEQYF. The CDR3 DNA sequence: TGTGCCAGCAGCGCCGGGGGGACCGGGGGCGACGAGCAGTACTTC. The chain uses TRBV9 and TRBJ2-7, with D possibly TRBD2 on 7 matching bases. Germline-derived CDR1 and CDR2 are SGDLS and YYNGEE. The CDR3 is made up of 15 amino acids. V was pared by 3 bases and J by 5 bases, with 18 bases between.

The chain joins TRBV11-2 to TRBJ2-1; D perhaps matches TRBD1 (5 bases). The CDR3 runs to 15 residues. Germline CDR1 SGHAT, CDR2 FQNNGV. Trimming shortened V by 1 base and J by 6 bases, and 13 bases separated the two germline ends. CDR3 region: CASSLGQPQLNEQFF. CDR3 DNA sequence: TGTGCCAGCAGCTTAGGACAGCCCCAGCTCAATGAGCAGTTCTTC.

This clone was recorded only once. CDR3 sequence: CASRTGLTAGNTIYF. CDR3 in DNA: TGTGCCAGCAGAACAGGGCTCACCGCCGGAAACACCATATATTTT. The chain employs TRBV6-5 and TRBJ1-3; D is perhaps TRBD1 (6 bases). CDR3 length: 15 residues. Germline V lookup: CDR1 MNHEY, CDR2 SVGAGI. Trimming left V 6 bases short and J 4 bases short, with 16 bases between.

This chain links TRBV5-6 with TRBJ2-5; 7 bases align to TRBD1. Germline V gives CDR1 SGHDT, CDR2 YYEEEE. This CDR3 has 17 residues. With V trimmed by 4 bases and J by 5 bases, 17 bases remained unmatched. The CDR3 DNA sequence: TGTGCCAGCAGCCAAGAGGGGGCCACCAAGAAGGGGGAGACCCAGTACTTC. It is translated as CASSQEGATKKGETQYF. Full variable domain (remainder filled in from reference TRBV5-6 and TRBJ2-5): DAGVTQSPTHLIKTRGQQVTLRCSPKSGHDTVSWYQQALGQGPQFIFQYYEEEERQRGNFPDRFSGHQFPNYSSELNVNALLLGDSALYLCASSQEGATKKGETQYFGPGTRLLVL.

The chain couples TRBV30 to TRBJ2-3; 9 bases line up with TRBD2. The CDR3 has 14 residues. V shed 8 bases and J 1 base; nucleotides not matched to a gene: 7. Germline V gene sequence: CDR1 GTSNPN, CDR2 SVGIG (reference sequence). The CDR3 is CATTPSGGTDTQYF. The CDR3, as DNA: TGTGCCACCACACCTAGCGGGGGCACAGATACGCAGTATTTT.

The chain has TRBV7-9 and TRBJ1-2; 11 nucleotides agree with TRBD1. V was pared by 3 bases and J by 6 bases, with 3 bases of the junction left unmatched. CDR3 length equals 14 residues. Germline values: CDR1 SEHNR, CDR2 FQNEAQ (reference sequence). This chain's CDR3 is CASSLGTGGNGYTF. CDR3 in DNA: TGTGCCAGCAGCTTGGGGACAGGGGGGAATGGCTACACCTTC.